The 25 T cell receptor beta chains below all came from one sample that was sequenced in a study of cytomegalovirus exposure and HLA in healthy donors. PCR primers comprised 60 Vbeta and 13 Jbeta primers. Sequencing used immunoSEQ multiplex PCR; TCRdb keeps in-frame clones, though not all of them. This sample's table reports approximately 140,000 clones. The sequenced material came from PBMCs. All receptors derive from a woman aged 45 to 65 in good health and CMV-seronegative.

V gene TRBV30 combines with J gene TRBJ1-2, with D unclear. The ends were cut back, 0 bases at V and 0 bases at J, with 5 bases in the middle. The CDR3 is made up of 13 amino acids. From germline, CDR1 is GTSNPN and CDR2 SVGIG (reference sequence). This chain's CDR3 is CAWSVESNYGYTF. The CDR3 DNA follows: TGTGCCTGGAGTGTAGAGTCTAACTATGGCTACACCTTC.

The V gene is TRBV6-5, the J gene TRBJ1-2, with D perhaps TRBD1 (6 bases). Germline V gene sequence: CDR1 MNHEY, CDR2 SVGAGI. V was shortened by 5 bases and J by 4 bases, with 14 bases between the two germline ends. The CDR3 is made up of 14 amino acids. CDR3 amino acids: CASSEVTTGYGYTF. The CDR3 DNA is TGTGCCAGCAGTGAAGTGACGACAGGCTATGGCTACACCTTC.

J is TRBJ2-1 and V is TRBV7-2; possible D gene TRBD2, 5 bases. Trimming shortened V by 3 bases and J by 7 bases, and 13 bases separated the two germline ends. From germline, CDR1 is SGHTA and CDR2 FQGNSA. The CDR3 consists of 14 residues. This CDR3 reads CASSFRAEANEQFF. CDR3 DNA: TGTGCCAGCAGCTTTCGAGCGGAGGCTAATGAGCAGTTCTTC.

This chain connects TRBV5-6 to TRBJ1-4; 9 positions agree with TRBD1. V gave up 0 bases and J gave up 8 bases; unmatched junction bases: 11. The germline V gene has CDR1 SGHDT and CDR2 YYEEEE. The CDR3 has 17 amino acids. The CDR3 protein is CASSLVGTGLTEEKLFF. CDR3 nucleotide sequence: TGTGCCAGCAGCTTGGTGGGGACAGGGTTAACGGAGGAAAAACTGTTTTTT.

The genes are TRBV6-4 and TRBJ1-5; D gene ambiguous. The CDR3 contains 13 residues. V was pared by 4 bases and J by 0 bases, with 4 bases between. Germline CDR1 reads MRHNA; CDR2 reads SNTAGT. The CDR3 DNA follows: TGTGCCAGCAGTGTATCTAGCAATCAGCCCCAGCATTTT. This sequence encodes CASSVSSNQPQHF.

The chain has TRBV30 and TRBJ1-3; D gene ambiguous. Trimming removed 5 bases from V and 4 bases from J, with 12 bases in between. The germline gives CDR1 GTSNPN, CDR2 SVGIG (reference sequence). The CDR3 is made up of 13 amino acids. The CDR3 DNA is TGTGCCTGGCTTTCAGGATTGGGAAACACCATATATTTT. It yields the protein CAWLSGLGNTIYF. The full variable domain, with the rest looked up from reference TRBV30 and TRBJ1-3, is SQTIHQWPATLVQPVGSPLSLECTVEGTSNPNLYWYRQAAGRGLQLLFYSVGIGQISSEVPQNLSASRPQDRQFILSSKKLLLSDSGFYLCAWLSGLGNTIYFGEGSWLTVV.

The chain carries TRBV5-1 and TRBJ2-1, with D maybe TRBD1 (5 bases). This CDR3 comprises 15 residues. Trimming shortened V by 4 bases and J by 8 bases, and 19 bases separated the two germline ends. CDR1 and CDR2 from the germline V gene are SGHRS and YFSETQ. Here the CDR3 DNA reads TGCGCCAGCAGCCCTGGGGCCAGCCGAGGTCATGAGCAGTTCTTC. Residues: CASSPGASRGHEQFF.

This chain connects TRBV5-1 to TRBJ2-7, with D perhaps matching TRBD2 (6 bases). The CDR3 is 15 amino acids. Trimming took off 0 bases at V and 3 bases at J, with 13 bases between the two ends. Per the germline V gene, CDR1 is SGHRS and CDR2 is YFSETQ. CDR3 sequence (DNA): TGCGCCAGCAGCTTGGGGGACTCCTCGGTCTACGAGCAGTACTTC. It translates to CASSLGDSSVYEQYF.

V usage is TRBV28 and J usage is TRBJ1-6; no clear D gene. V lost 1 base, J lost 6 bases, and 13 bases lay in between. This CDR3 is built from 16 residues. Germline V gene lookup returns CDR1 MDHEN and CDR2 SYDVKM. CDR3 coding DNA: TGTGCCAGCAGTTTATCCATGACGACATTTAATTCACCCCTCCACTTT. Translated, it gives CASSLSMTTFNSPLHF. The full variable domain, with the rest looked up from reference TRBV28 and TRBJ1-6, is DVKVTQSSRYLVKRTGEKVFLECVQDMDHENMFWYRQDPGLGLRLIYFSYDVKMKEKGDIPEGYSVSREKKERFSLILESASTNQTSMYLCASSLSMTTFNSPLHFGNGTRLTVT.

The V and J genes are TRBV18 and TRBJ2-1; 8 bases are a match to TRBD1. This CDR3 has 16 amino acids. The V gene's germline CDR1 is KGHSH and CDR2 LQKENI. With 0 bases clipped from V and 7 bases from J, the junction kept 8 bases outside the gene matches. The DNA for the CDR3 is TGTGCCAGCTCACCACCTTCAGGGGGCGGGGAGAATGAGCAGTTCTTC. It encodes CASSPPSGGGENEQFF.

The chain employs TRBV7-9 and TRBJ2-1; the D gene is possibly TRBD2 (7 bases). The V gene's germline CDR1 is SEHNR and CDR2 FQNEAQ (reference sequence). Trimming pared 1 base from V and 15 bases from J, leaving 13 bases between. The CDR3 totals 12 residues. CDR3 coding DNA: TGTGCCAGCAGCTTAGAGGGGGGGCGTCCGTTCTTC. Translation gives CASSLEGGRPFF.

The genes are TRBV6-1 and TRBJ1-1; 7 bases map to TRBD1. V lost 6 bases and J lost 4; bases outside the gene matches: 11. CDR1 and CDR2 (germline): MNHNS, SASEGT. This CDR3 is 15 amino acids long. The CDR3 here is CASSRDSEGFTEAFF. DNA for the CDR3: TGTGCCAGCAGCCGGGACAGCGAAGGGTTCACTGAAGCTTTCTTT.

The gene calls are TRBV7-6 and TRBJ2-2, with TRBD1 as a possible D gene (5 bases). The germline V gene has CDR1 SGHVS and CDR2 FNYEAQ. Trimming removed 6 bases from V and 0 bases from J, with 14 bases in between. This CDR3 is 16 amino acids long. CDR3 in amino acids: CASSIQAPANTGELFF. The CDR3 DNA follows: TGTGCCAGCAGTATACAGGCACCCGCGAACACCGGGGAGCTGTTTTTT. Variable domain in full (rest from reference TRBV7-6 and TRBJ2-2): GAGVSQSPRYKVTKRGQDVALRCDPISGHVSLYWYRQALGQGPEFLTYFNYEAQQDKSGLPNDRFSAERPEGSISTLTIQRTEQRDSAMYRCASSIQAPANTGELFFGEGSRLTVL.

The chain employs TRBV5-1 and TRBJ2-3; D call uncertain. The germline V and J ends were trimmed by 3 bases and 2 bases, with 7 bases remaining between them. CDR3 length: 13 residues. Per the germline V gene, CDR1 is SGHRS and CDR2 is YFSETQ. CDR3 bases: TGCGCCAGCAGCTCGGAGCCCACAGATACGCAGTATTTT. This gives the protein CASSSEPTDTQYF. The entire variable domain, with the rest obtained from reference TRBV5-1 and TRBJ2-3, is as follows: KAGVTQTPRYLIKTRGQQVTLSCSPISGHRSVSWYQQTPGQGLQFLFEYFSETQRNKGNFPGRFSGRQFSNSRSEMNVSTLELGDSALYLCASSSEPTDTQYFGPGTRLTVL.

V is TRBV9 and J is TRBJ2-3; D remains unclear. The CDR3 is 13 amino acids. V was clipped by 3 bases and J by 0 bases, with 5 bases between them. Germline assignment: CDR1 SGDLS and CDR2 YYNGEE. Here the CDR3 reads CASSGTSTDTQYF. The CDR3 bases are TGTGCCAGCAGCGGTACTAGCACAGATACGCAGTATTTT.

The V and J genes are TRBV5-4 and TRBJ2-3, with unresolved D. Germline assignment: CDR1 SGHNT and CDR2 YYREEE (reference sequence). The CDR3 is 11 amino acids. V shed 5 bases and J shed 6 bases, with 7 bases lying between them. The CDR3 sequence is CASSKSDTQYF. The CDR3 nucleotides read TGTGCCAGCAGTAAGAGTGATACGCAGTATTTT.

The chain employs TRBV27 and TRBJ2-5; weak D call: TRBD2 (5 bases). Germline loops: CDR1 MNHEY, CDR2 SMNVEV (reference sequence). Trimming cost V 3 bases and J 2 bases, with 10 bases left between them. The CDR3 extends over 14 amino acids. CDR3 sequence reads: CASSFRGAQETQYF. CDR3 in DNA: TGTGCCAGCAGTTTTCGGGGAGCTCAAGAGACCCAGTACTTC.

The V and J genes are TRBV6-5 and TRBJ2-5; 8 nucleotides line up with TRBD2. Germline V gene data show CDR1 as MNHEY and CDR2 as SVGAGI. CDR3 length: 16 amino acids. The trim removed 0 bases at V and 5 bases at J, leaving 8 bases unmatched. In nucleotides, the CDR3 is TGTGCCAGCAGTTACTCGTCGGGGGGGGGAGGGGAGACCCAGTACTTC. Protein product: CASSYSSGGGGETQYF.

The chain links TRBV4-1 to TRBJ1-2, with D tentatively TRBD1 (6 bases). Germline CDR1 is MGHRA and CDR2 is YSYEKL. Deletions cut 0 bases from V and 4 bases from J, with 12 bases between. This CDR3 has 15 amino acids. The CDR3 DNA reads as TGCGCCAGCAGCCAAGAGGCAGGGGTGGTCTATGGCTACACCTTC. Translating gives CASSQEAGVVYGYTF.

This chain links TRBV6-4 with TRBJ1-2; D gene ambiguous. The CDR3 has 14 amino acids. Germline CDR1 is MRHNA and CDR2 is SNTAGT. Trimming shortened V by 8 bases and J by 2 bases, and 15 bases separated the two germline ends. The CDR3 DNA reads TGTGCCAGCTCGTCGTCAGGATTCAACTATGGCTACACCTTC. Protein sequence: CASSSSGFNYGYTF.

This chain connects TRBV30 to TRBJ1-1; the match to TRBD1 covers 7 bases. The V gene's germline CDR1 is GTSNPN and CDR2 SVGIG (reference sequence). The V segment lost 2 bases and the J segment 6 bases; nucleotides outside the gene matches: 9. There are 14 residues in the CDR3. The CDR3, as DNA: TGTGCCTGGAGTCCCGGGACAGACTATTCTGAAGCTTTCTTT. It codes for CAWSPGTDYSEAFF.

V is TRBV18 and J is TRBJ2-7, with 7 bases aligning to TRBD1. The CDR3 is made up of 12 amino acids. The germline gives CDR1 KGHSH, CDR2 LQKENI. Trimming at V came to 5 bases and at J to 5 bases, leaving 3 bases not matched to a gene. The CDR3: CASSNTGDEQYF. The CDR3 DNA reads as TGTGCCAGCTCAAACACAGGGGACGAGCAGTACTTC.

The V call is TRBV6-1, the J call TRBJ2-7, with 10 bases that match TRBD2. CDR3 length: 15 residues. Looked up from germline, CDR1 is MNHNS and CDR2 is SASEGT. V shed 3 bases, J shed 0 bases, and the junction held 2 bases outside the gene matches. The CDR3 region is CASSDGLAVSYEQYF. CDR3 DNA: TGTGCCAGCAGTGATGGACTAGCGGTCTCCTACGAGCAGTACTTC.

The CDR3 nucleotides read TGTGCCAGCAGCTTAGGAGGGGCGCAAACCGGGGAGCTGTTTTTT. Its translation is CASSLGGAQTGELFF. The chain has TRBV7-3 and TRBJ2-2, with D perhaps matching TRBD2 (6 bases). Germline lookup yields CDR1 SGHTA and CDR2 FQGTGA. The CDR3 spans 15 residues. V gave up 2 bases and J gave up 5 bases, with 12 bases separating them.

V is TRBV5-6 and J is TRBJ1-1, with no clear D. The CDR3 extends over 12 amino acids. The V and J ends lost 3 bases and 8 bases respectively, with 11 bases between them. The germline V gene encodes CDR1 SGHDT and CDR2 YYEEEE. CDR3: CASSSYGREAFF. For the CDR3, the DNA is TGTGCCAGCAGCTCCTACGGGAGAGAAGCTTTCTTT. Combining the CDR3 with reference TRBV5-6 and TRBJ1-1 gives the whole variable domain DAGVTQSPTHLIKTRGQQVTLRCSPKSGHDTVSWYQQALGQGPQFIFQYYEEEERQRGNFPDRFSGHQFPNYSSELNVNALLLGDSALYLCASSSYGREAFFGQGTRLTVV.